Below are 9 T cell receptor beta chains sequenced from a single sample in a study of long-term antiretroviral therapy in people with HIV. Researchers ran immunoSEQ v3.0 at survey level. The assay was immunoSEQ multiplex PCR, and TCRdb's table has in-frame clones only and misses some. Counted here are some 28,000 clones, over 90% occurring once; the ten biggest clones make up 3% to 4%. The material sequenced was unsorted PBMCs, taken 5.3 years after starting antiretroviral therapy. These TCRs come from a middle-aged man with HIV.

The chain carries TRBV7-8 and TRBJ2-7; TRBD1 matches 7 bases. The ends lost 1 base at V and 5 bases at J; junction bases unmatched: 2. The V gene's germline CDR1 is SGHVS and CDR2 FQNEAQ. The CDR3 consists of 13 residues. The CDR3 DNA sequence: TGTGCCAGCAGCTTAGACAGGGGCCACGAGCAGTACTTC. This codes for CASSLDRGHEQYF. The variable domain in full, completed from reference TRBV7-8 and TRBJ2-7, reads GAGVSQSPRYKVAKRGQDVALRCDPISGHVSLFWYQQALGQGPEFLTYFQNEAQLDKSGLPSDRFFAERPEGSVSTLKIQRTQQEDSAVYLCASSLDRGHEQYFGPGTRLTVT.

This sequence joins TRBV27 and TRBJ1-2; TRBD1 aligns across 9 bases. Per germline, CDR1 MNHEY and CDR2 SMNVEV (reference sequence). The ends lost 6 bases at V and 8 bases at J; junction bases unmatched: 7. This CDR3 region has 13 residues. The CDR3 here is CASSPTGGAGYTF. In nucleotides, the CDR3 is TGTGCCAGCAGCCCAACAGGGGGCGCGGGCTACACCTTC.

V gene TRBV9 combines with J gene TRBJ2-7, with a weak D call TRBD1 (5 bases). The CDR3 consists of 16 residues. CDR1 is SGDLS, CDR2 YYNGEE, per germline. V gave up 3 bases and J gave up 2 bases, with 18 bases separating them. The CDR3 is CASSAQGRESPYEQYF. CDR3 in DNA: TGTGCCAGCAGCGCCCAGGGCAGGGAATCACCCTACGAGCAGTACTTC.

This chain connects TRBV6-6 to TRBJ1-5; D is unresolved. The germline V and J ends were trimmed by 8 bases and 5 bases, with 16 bases remaining between them. CDR1 and CDR2 from the germline V gene are MNHNY and SVGAGI (reference sequence). CDR3 length equals 14 residues. CDR3 DNA sequence: TGTGCCAGCCGGAACGGGGTGTCGGATCAGCCCCAGCATTTT. Translating gives CASRNGVSDQPQHF.

This clone came up once. The rearrangement links TRBV10-3 to TRBJ1-6; 7 bases map to TRBD1. The V gene's germline CDR1 is ENHRY and CDR2 SYGVKD. The CDR3 is 13 residues long. The V and J ends lost 3 bases and 10 bases, in that order; junction bases with no gene match: 3. The CDR3 DNA reads as TGTGCCATCAGTGAAACAGGGGAATCACCCCTCCACTTT. It encodes CAISETGESPLHF.

The J gene is TRBJ2-7, the V gene TRBV6-5; D remains unclear. Trimming removed 2 bases at V and 0 bases at J, with 8 bases between. This CDR3 has 14 amino acids. The V gene's germline CDR1 is MNHEY and CDR2 SVGAGI. As DNA, the CDR3 is TGTGCCAGCAGTTACAGACACCCCTCCTACGAGCAGTACTTC. Its translation: CASSYRHPSYEQYF.

This clone was observed a single time. This rearrangement joins TRBV4-3 to TRBJ1-4; possibly TRBD1 for D (5 bases). V lost 0 bases and J 5 bases, leaving 7 bases between the germline ends. This CDR3 comprises 14 residues. From germline, CDR1 is LGHNA and CDR2 YSLEER. The CDR3 spells CASSQEWGNEKLFF. The CDR3 DNA is TGCGCCAGCAGCCAAGAATGGGGGAATGAAAAACTGTTTTTT.

This clone appeared a few times. The V call is TRBV2, the J call TRBJ1-2; 7 bases map to TRBD1. The V and J ends lost 8 bases and 2 bases, in that order; junction bases with no gene match: 2. The CDR3 runs to 12 residues. CDR1 and CDR2 from the germline V gene are SNHLY and FYNNEI. CDR3 in amino acids: CASQGGNYGYTF. CDR3 nucleotides: TGTGCCAGCCAGGGGGGAAACTATGGCTACACCTTC. Complete variable domain (other parts from reference TRBV2 and TRBJ1-2): EPEVTQTPSHQVTQMGQEVILRCVPISNHLYFYWYRQILGQKVEFLVSFYNNEISEKSEIFDDQFSVERPDGSNFTLKIRSTKLEDSAMYFCASQGGNYGYTFGSGTRLTVV.

This clone was seen only once. The chain uses TRBV30 and TRBJ1-1; D uncertain. Deletions cut 0 bases from V and 3 bases from J, with 8 bases between. CDR1 is GTSNPN and CDR2 is SVGIG in the germline V gene (reference sequence). The CDR3 is made up of 13 amino acids. CDR3: CAWSVRRDTEAFF. In nucleotides, the CDR3 is TGTGCCTGGAGTGTAAGGCGAGACACTGAAGCTTTCTTT.